Listed below are T cell receptor beta chains from one sample, sequenced in a study of shared clonotypes between healthy human individuals. TCRdb's table, derived via immunoSEQ multiplex PCR, lists solely in-frame clones and lacks some. The repertoire includes hundreds of thousands of clones, approximately 92% of them detected once, and more than 20% sits in the top ten. Material for sequencing was naive CD8+ T cells sorted from blood. The origin of the receptors is a young man in good health. CDR3s include the opening cysteine and the closing phenylalanine or tryptophan. The order of the fields is clone size, D gene, V gene, J gene, CDR3 DNA, CDR3 protein. The D gene is left open where the match is weak. Clone sizes are given selectively: once, few, many, or a class where the clone is expanded.

clone_size: NA
d_call: NA
v_call: TRBV4-1
j_call: TRBJ2-1
cdr3_nt: TGCGCCAGCAGCCAAGAAGGAGGCCTCTACAATGAGCAGTTCTTC
cdr3_aa: CASSQEGGLYNEQFF

clone_size: NA
d_call: TRBD2
v_call: TRBV9
j_call: TRBJ2-3
cdr3_nt: TGTGCCAGCAGCGTAGAATTAGCGGGGGACAAAAGCACAGATACGCAGTATTTT
cdr3_aa: CASSVELAGDKSTDTQYF

clone_size: NA
d_call: NA
v_call: TRBV20-1
j_call: TRBJ2-1
cdr3_nt: TGCAGTGCTAGAGATATCCGTGAGCAGTTCTTC
cdr3_aa: CSARDIREQFF

clone_size: NA
d_call: NA
v_call: TRBV5-3
j_call: TRBJ2-7
cdr3_nt: TGTGCCAGCAGCTCAACGGACCATAGCTCCTACGAGCAGTACTTC
cdr3_aa: CASSSTDHSSYEQYF

clone_size: NA
d_call: TRBD2
v_call: TRBV27
j_call: TRBJ2-1
cdr3_nt: TGTGCCAGCAAAAGGCGGGAGGAAGACAATGAGCAGTTCTTC
cdr3_aa: CASKRREEDNEQFF

clone_size: NA
d_call: TRBD1
v_call: TRBV4-3
j_call: TRBJ2-7
cdr3_nt: TGCGCCAGCAGCCAAGGACAGGGTTTGACTTACGAGCAGTACTTC
cdr3_aa: CASSQGQGLTYEQYF

clone_size: NA
d_call: NA
v_call: TRBV4-3
j_call: TRBJ1-1
cdr3_nt: TGCGCCAGCAGCGGGCGGTTCGAAGCTTTCTTT
cdr3_aa: CASSGRFEAFF

clone_size: NA
d_call: TRBD2
v_call: TRBV11-2
j_call: TRBJ2-7
cdr3_nt: TGTGCCAGCAGTTCCGACCCGGGACTAGCGGGTCAGTACTTC
cdr3_aa: CASSSDPGLAGQYF

clone_size: once
d_call: NA
v_call: TRBV6-6
j_call: TRBJ2-3
cdr3_nt: TGTGCCAGCAGTTACTTGGCAGGGAAGGCAGATACGCAGTATTTT
cdr3_aa: CASSYLAGKADTQYF

clone_size: NA
d_call: NA
v_call: TRBV2
j_call: TRBJ2-7
cdr3_nt: TGTGCCAGCAGTGAGGGATACGAGCAGTACTTC
cdr3_aa: CASSEGYEQYF

clone_size: NA
d_call: NA
v_call: TRBV27
j_call: TRBJ1-3
cdr3_nt: TGTGCCAGCGTTGGCTCCGGGGTGTCCGGAAACACCATATATTTT
cdr3_aa: CASVGSGVSGNTIYF

clone_size: NA
d_call: NA
v_call: TRBV7-8
j_call: TRBJ1-5
cdr3_nt: TGTGCCAGCAGCTTAAGGGGCCGACCCTCCTCGGAACAGCCCCAGCATTTT
cdr3_aa: CASSLRGRPSSEQPQHF

clone_size: NA
d_call: NA
v_call: TRBV27
j_call: TRBJ2-7
cdr3_nt: TGTGCCAGCAGTTTGAGCCAGGGTTGGTACGAGCAGTACTTC
cdr3_aa: CASSLSQGWYEQYF

clone_size: few
d_call: NA
v_call: TRBV2
j_call: TRBJ2-7
cdr3_nt: TGTGCCAGAGGCCGGGGCACCGAGCAGTACTTC
cdr3_aa: CARGRGTEQYF